The entry that follows covers one T cell receptor (beta chain) sequence. The data are from a study of blood T cell repertoires in COVID-19. In the authors' workflow: Amplified reference gene primers provided the basis for estimating nucleated cell counts. Assay used: immunoSEQ multiplex PCR; TCRdb lists only in-frame clones, some missing. The V and J calls and clone size come from that table; D and trimming were worked out from the DNA. In the table there are roughly 420,000 clones, more than 75% of which are singletons. Which cohort a participant joined came from the clinical history participants gave. The CDR3 is made up of 13 amino acids. The ends were cut back, 5 bases at V and 3 bases at J, with 11 bases in the middle. In germline, CDR1 is SGHTA, CDR2 FQGNSA.

Sequenced material: PBMCs or T cells enriched from blood (not recorded which). The chain combines TRBV7-2 with TRBJ2-7; D is possibly TRBD2 (5 bases). This clonotype originated in a woman aged 30 to 39 with acute COVID-19. CDR3 nucleotide sequence: TGTGCCAGCAGCCAAGCGGCGAGCTACGAGCAGTACTTC. Amino acid sequence: CASSQAASYEQYF.